The 9 T cell receptor beta chains below come from one sample, sequenced in a study of T cell responses to AZD1222 COVID-19 vaccine. Some clones are missing from TCRdb's copy, which holds only in-frame ones; the method was immunoSEQ multiplex PCR. The table shows about 42,000 clones, with roughly 88% occurring only once. The starting material was peripheral blood, obtained 28 days after the second AZD1222 dose. The source of these receptors is an adult who received the AZD1222 COVID-19 vaccine.

The CDR3 nucleotides read TGTGCCAGTAGACCGGGGGGGAGTTCACCCCTCCACTTT. Translated: CASRPGGSSPLHF. This chain joins TRBV19 and TRBJ1-6, with a possible D match to TRBD1 (5 bases). This CDR3 comprises 13 residues. V dropped 6 bases and J dropped 9 bases, with 12 bases sitting between them. Looked up from germline, CDR1 is LNHDA and CDR2 is SQIVND (reference sequence).

V gene TRBV19 combines with J gene TRBJ1-5; D gene unclear. The CDR3 totals 14 residues. Germline CDR1 is LNHDA and CDR2 is SQIVND (reference sequence). Trimming took off 8 bases at V and 5 bases at J, with 16 bases between the two ends. CDR3 nucleotide sequence: TGTGCCAGTGGGGAGGACGCCGTGGATCAGCCCCAGCATTTT. It translates to CASGEDAVDQPQHF.

The rearrangement links TRBV5-6 to TRBJ1-5; D remains ambiguous. This CDR3 is 15 amino acids long. Looked up from germline, CDR1 is SGHDT and CDR2 is YYEEEE. Deletions cut 2 bases from V and 0 bases from J, with 9 bases between. In DNA form, the CDR3 reads TGTGCCAGCAGCTTCCGGACCGCTAGCAATCAGCCCCAGCATTTT. Protein sequence: CASSFRTASNQPQHF.

The chain employs TRBV7-9 and TRBJ1-2; D perhaps matches TRBD1 (5 bases). The CDR3 has 14 amino acids. Trimming stripped 1 base from V and 6 bases from J, with 12 bases between. Germline V gives CDR1 SEHNR, CDR2 FQNEAQ (reference sequence). CDR3 residues: CASSLGVGPHGYTF. CDR3 sequence (DNA): TGTGCCAGCAGCTTAGGTGTGGGGCCCCATGGCTACACCTTC.

This clone was detected only once. This rearrangement joins TRBV24-1 to TRBJ1-2, with D tentatively TRBD1 (5 bases). This CDR3 spans 19 amino acids. Between the trimmed V and J ends, which lost 1 base and 0 bases, there was a span of 20 bases. CDR1 is KGHDR and CDR2 is SFDVKD in the germline V gene. The CDR3 DNA reads as TGTGCCACCAGTGATTTCCGGACGGGGGGAGGAAGATCTAACTATGGCTACACCTTC. Its translation: CATSDFRTGGGRSNYGYTF.

The chain carries TRBV29-1 and TRBJ2-3; TRBD1 might be the D (6 bases). Trimming pared 5 bases from V and 2 bases from J, leaving 8 bases between. Germline V gene lookup returns CDR1 SQVTM and CDR2 ANQGSEA. The CDR3 loop spans 12 amino acids. The CDR3 bases are TGCAGCGTTCAGGGGACCACAGATACGCAGTATTTT. Its translation is CSVQGTTDTQYF.

The J gene is TRBJ2-2, the V gene TRBV19, with TRBD1 as a possible D gene (6 bases). Germline V gives CDR1 LNHDA, CDR2 SQIVND (reference sequence). V gave up 3 bases and J gave up 3 bases, with 11 bases separating them. This CDR3 spans 15 amino acids. The CDR3 loop is CASSISRTDTGELFF. The CDR3 DNA is TGTGCCAGTAGTATTAGTCGGACAGACACCGGGGAGCTGTTTTTT.

V gene TRBV5-1 combines with J gene TRBJ1-1; D not certain. Germline CDR1 and CDR2: SGHRS and YFSETQ. This CDR3 has 14 amino acids. Trimming took off 1 base at V and 3 bases at J, with 10 bases between the two ends. The DNA of the CDR3 is TGCGCCAGCAGCTTGTGGGGAGCGGACACTGAAGCTTTCTTT. As protein: CASSLWGADTEAFF.

The chain carries TRBV5-1 and TRBJ2-7; 8 positions match TRBD1. Germline CDR1 is SGHRS and CDR2 is YFSETQ. V was pared by 3 bases and J by 7 bases, with 12 bases of the junction left unmatched. This CDR3 region has 15 residues. CDR3 sequence: CASSSRTGSFGEQYF. The CDR3 nucleotides read TGCGCCAGCAGCTCGAGGACAGGGAGTTTCGGGGAGCAGTACTTC.